Shown below are 8 T cell receptor beta chains from a single sample sequenced in a study of T cell responses to AZD1222 COVID-19 vaccine. Some clones are missing from TCRdb's copy, which holds only in-frame ones; the method was immunoSEQ multiplex PCR. The sample records tens of thousands of clones, about 85% being singletons. The material was peripheral blood, obtained on day 0 of AZD1222 vaccination. The receptors derive from an adult in good health.

The chain has TRBV3-1 (or the pseudogene TRBV3-2) and TRBJ2-3; 11 bases align to TRBD1. Germline values: CDR1 LGHDT, CDR2 YNNKEL (reference sequence). The V gene end was trimmed by 5 bases and the J gene end by 4 bases; junction bases not matched to a gene: 5. The CDR3 has 15 residues. CDR3 sequence reads: CASSYRTGGADTQYF. In nucleotides, the CDR3 is TGTGCCAGCAGCTACCGGACAGGGGGCGCAGATACGCAGTATTTT.

This chain joins TRBV30 and TRBJ2-2, with 10 positions matching TRBD2. J lost 2 bases, V lost 2 bases, and 14 bases had no gene match. The CDR3 runs 19 residues. Germline V CDR1 and CDR2: GTSNPN, SVGIG (reference sequence). CDR3 DNA sequence: TGTGCCTGGAGTACGGGCCCACTCCCTAGCGGGGGAAACACCGGGGAGCTGTTTTTT. It specifies CAWSTGPLPSGGNTGELFF.

This clone was detected only once. This rearrangement joins TRBV18 to TRBJ1-3; no firm D call. CDR1 and CDR2 from the germline V gene are KGHSH and LQKENI. Trimming removed 0 bases at V and 4 bases at J, with 13 bases between. The CDR3 spans 16 residues. The CDR3: CASSPPENYKGNTIYF. Here the CDR3 DNA reads TGTGCCAGCTCACCACCGGAGAACTACAAGGGAAACACCATATATTTT. The variable domain in full, with the rest retrieved from reference TRBV18 and TRBJ1-3, is NAGVMQNPRHLVRRRGQEARLRCSPMKGHSHVYWYRQLPEEGLKFMVYLQKENIIDESGMPKERFSAEFPKEGPSILRIQQVVRGDSAAYFCASSPPENYKGNTIYFGEGSWLTVV.

The rearrangement links TRBV7-9 to TRBJ2-1, with D possibly being TRBD2 (5 bases). The germline V gene has CDR1 SEHNR and CDR2 FQNEAQ (reference sequence). With 4 bases removed from V and 4 bases from J, the gap between germline ends came to 11 bases. This CDR3 region has 14 residues. Here the CDR3 DNA reads TGTGCCAGCAGCTACGGGATTTCTTACAATGAGCAGTTCTTC. Translating it yields CASSYGISYNEQFF.

The chain uses TRBV15 and TRBJ1-1; D is undetermined. Looked up from germline, CDR1 is LNHNV and CDR2 is YYDKDF (reference sequence). The CDR3 has 13 amino acids. Between the trimmed V and J ends, which lost 3 bases and 3 bases, there was a span of 8 bases. CDR3 bases: TGTGCCACCAGCAGGGCCGTCTACACTGAAGCTTTCTTT. As protein: CATSRAVYTEAFF.

This chain connects TRBV9 to TRBJ1-2; D not resolved. The CDR3 extends over 15 amino acids. Germline V gives CDR1 SGDLS, CDR2 YYNGEE. V gave up 3 bases and J gave up 2 bases, with 14 bases separating them. CDR3 nucleotides: TGTGCCAGCAGCGCCCGGGCCCGAGGGAACTATGGCTACACCTTC. This codes for CASSARARGNYGYTF.

The chain recombines TRBV7-3 with TRBJ2-1; D ambiguous. CDR3 size: 15 residues. V was shortened by 1 base and J by 4 bases, with 11 bases between the two germline ends. Germline loops: CDR1 SGHTA, CDR2 FQGTGA. The CDR3 sequence: CASSLSPRQYNEQFF. CDR3 DNA: TGTGCCAGCAGCTTAAGTCCCCGGCAGTACAATGAGCAGTTCTTC.

This chain links TRBV19 with TRBJ2-7; D not certain. Trimming shortened V by 6 bases and J by 4 bases, and 16 bases separated the two germline ends. Germline V gene data show CDR1 as LNHDA and CDR2 as SQIVND (reference sequence). The CDR3 has 14 residues. As DNA, the CDR3 is TGTGCCAGTAGATCAAGTGTGTTCGGTTACGAGCAGTACTTC. Translated, it gives CASRSSVFGYEQYF. Together with reference TRBV19 and TRBJ2-7, the CDR3 gives the full variable domain: DGGITQSPKYLFRKEGQNVTLSCEQNLNHDAMYWYRQDPGQGLRLIYYSQIVNDFQKGDIAEGYSVSREKKESFPLTVTSAQKNPTAFYLCASRSSVFGYEQYFGPGTRLTVT.